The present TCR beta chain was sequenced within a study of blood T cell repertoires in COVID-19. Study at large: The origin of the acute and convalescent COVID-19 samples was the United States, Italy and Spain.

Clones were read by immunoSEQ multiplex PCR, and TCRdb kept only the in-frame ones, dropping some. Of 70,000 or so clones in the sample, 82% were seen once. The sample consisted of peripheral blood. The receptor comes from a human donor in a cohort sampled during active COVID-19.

For the CDR3, the DNA is TGTGCCAGCAGCGTAGCTAGGGGACTGGACGGGGAGCTGTTTTTT. Its translation is CASSVARGLDGELFF. The chain has TRBV9 and TRBJ2-2; weak D call: TRBD2 (6 bases). Trimming cost V 0 bases and J 7 bases, with 13 bases left between them. This CDR3 is 15 amino acids long. Germline V gene sequence: CDR1 SGDLS, CDR2 YYNGEE.